Following are 22 T cell receptor beta chains from one sample sequenced in a study of cytomegalovirus exposure and HLA in healthy donors. TCRdb's table, derived via immunoSEQ multiplex PCR, lists solely in-frame clones and lacks some. The sample lists 150,000 to 200,000 clones, 70% to 85% occurring once. Material: PBMCs. All receptors come from a woman under 40 in good health and CMV-seropositive.

This clone was picked up one time. The rearrangement uses TRBV18 and TRBJ2-7; 8 nucleotides match TRBD2. J lost 3 bases, V lost 3 bases, and 4 bases had no gene match. The CDR3 loop spans 14 amino acids. CDR1 is KGHSH, CDR2 LQKENI, per germline. CDR3 amino acids: CASSPGGDIYEQYF. CDR3 DNA: TGTGCCAGCTCACCCGGGGGGGACATCTACGAGCAGTACTTC.

The sample holds a few counts of this clone. CDR3 sequence (DNA): TGTGCCAGCAGTCCGACAGGGGCCGTCGTTGGAAACACCATATATTTT. Translation: CASSPTGAVVGNTIYF. J is TRBJ1-3 and V is TRBV6-6; TRBD1 matches at 8 bases. This CDR3 region has 16 residues. From germline, CDR1 is MNHNY and CDR2 SVGAGI (reference sequence). With V trimmed by 5 bases and J by 3 bases, 9 bases remained unmatched.

This chain links TRBV4-2 with TRBJ2-1; D call uncertain. CDR1 and CDR2 from the germline V gene are LGHNA and YNFKEQ. The CDR3 loop spans 14 amino acids. The V end lost 6 bases, the J end lost 2 bases, and 11 bases lay between the germline ends. CDR3 DNA: TGTGCCAGCAGACCAGCGCGAACCTACAATGAGCAGTTCTTC. Its protein product is CASRPARTYNEQFF.

The rearrangement joins TRBV30 to TRBJ2-3, with TRBD2 identical over 7 bases. Per germline, CDR1 GTSNPN and CDR2 SVGIG (reference sequence). The CDR3 runs 14 residues. The V gene end was trimmed by 0 bases and the J gene end by 5 bases; junction bases not matched to a gene: 5. The CDR3 here is CAWSVRVAGDTQYF. CDR3 sequence (DNA): TGTGCCTGGAGTGTAAGGGTAGCGGGAGATACGCAGTATTTT.

This chain links TRBV7-9 with TRBJ2-7; 11 bases match TRBD2. V trimming: 3 bases; J trimming: 4 bases; junction bases outside the gene matches: 11. Germline V gives CDR1 SEHNR, CDR2 FQNEAQ (reference sequence). The CDR3 extends over 17 amino acids. CDR3 nucleotide sequence: TGTGCCAGCAGCTTGCTAGCGGGAGGAAACAAGGATTACGAGCAGTACTTC. Translated: CASSLLAGGNKDYEQYF.

This clone appeared a single time. V gene TRBV19 combines with J gene TRBJ2-3; 13 bases are a match to TRBD2. V shed 3 bases, J shed 2 bases, and the junction held 5 bases outside the gene matches. The CDR3 covers 17 residues. The germline gives CDR1 LNHDA, CDR2 SQIVND (reference sequence). CDR3 nucleotides: TGTGCCAGTAGTATTTTACTAGCGGGAGGGATCACAGATACGCAGTATTTT. Translated: CASSILLAGGITDTQYF.

This chain connects TRBV30 to TRBJ1-4; D is perhaps TRBD1 (6 bases). Germline V gene lookup returns CDR1 GTSNPN and CDR2 SVGIG (reference sequence). The CDR3 covers 15 residues. Trimming cost V 2 bases and J 7 bases, with 17 bases left between them. The CDR3 DNA reads as TGTGCCTGGAGTTCAAGGACAGTACTTTTTGAAAAACTGTTTTTT. Amino acids: CAWSSRTVLFEKLFF.

The CDR3 coding sequence is TGTGCCTGGAGTGTACACGGGGGGCGGACAGATACGCAGTATTTT. It codes for CAWSVHGGRTDTQYF. V and J are TRBV30 and TRBJ2-3, with D possibly TRBD2 on 7 matching bases. Trimming left V 0 bases short and J 3 bases short, with 13 bases between. The germline V gene encodes CDR1 GTSNPN and CDR2 SVGIG (reference sequence). The CDR3 contains 15 residues.

The genes are TRBV12-5 and TRBJ1-2, with a weak D call TRBD1 (5 bases). Per the germline V gene, CDR1 is LGHNT and CDR2 is FRNRAP. The germline V and J ends were trimmed by 7 bases and 2 bases, with 11 bases remaining between them. The CDR3 has 13 residues. CDR3 in amino acids: CASAPQGNYGYTF. The CDR3, as DNA: TGTGCTAGTGCCCCCCAGGGAAACTATGGCTACACCTTC.

This rearrangement joins TRBV19 to TRBJ2-1; 16 bases map to TRBD2. The CDR3 is made up of 19 amino acids. V shed 5 bases, J shed 4 bases, and the junction held 11 bases outside the gene matches. The germline V gene has CDR1 LNHDA and CDR2 SQIVND (reference sequence). Here the CDR3 DNA reads TGTGCCAGTAGTGCTGAGGGGGGACTAGCGGGAGGGGTGTACAATGAGCAGTTCTTC. Residues: CASSAEGGLAGGVYNEQFF.

V gene TRBV18 combines with J gene TRBJ1-1; D is possibly TRBD1 (5 bases). V lost 3 bases and J lost 1, with 18 bases in between. Per germline, CDR1 KGHSH and CDR2 LQKENI. The CDR3 extends over 17 amino acids. The CDR3 is CASSPNPTAGGNTEAFF. The CDR3 DNA follows: TGTGCCAGCTCACCGAACCCGACAGCCGGGGGGAACACTGAAGCTTTCTTT.

J is TRBJ1-1 and V is TRBV29-1; D is uncertain. Germline CDR1 and CDR2: SQVTM and ANQGSEA. Trimming pared 4 bases from V and 0 bases from J, leaving 30 bases between. This CDR3 is 20 amino acids long. The CDR3 is CSVVHIRGGSTEELNTEAFF. CDR3 in DNA: TGCAGCGTTGTTCATATTCGGGGAGGCAGCACGGAAGAATTGAACACTGAAGCTTTCTTT.

V usage is TRBV20-1 and J usage is TRBJ2-7, with D possibly matching TRBD1 (6 bases). This CDR3 comprises 11 residues. The germline V gene encodes CDR1 DFQATT and CDR2 SNEGSKA (reference sequence). CDR3 sequence: CSPRQGNEQYF. DNA for the CDR3: TGCAGCCCCCGTCAGGGGAACGAGCAGTACTTC.

The V call is TRBV9, the J call TRBJ2-7; D perhaps matches TRBD2 (6 bases). This CDR3 is built from 15 residues. Trimming shortened V by 3 bases and J by 5 bases, and 18 bases separated the two germline ends. Germline CDR1 SGDLS, CDR2 YYNGEE. For the CDR3, the DNA is TGTGCCAGCAGCGGCGGGAAGTCGCGAATTGACGAGCAGTACTTC. Amino acids: CASSGGKSRIDEQYF.

The rearrangement links TRBV19 to TRBJ1-2, with D perhaps matching TRBD1 (5 bases). This CDR3 comprises 14 residues. The germline gives CDR1 LNHDA, CDR2 SQIVND (reference sequence). Trimming took off 3 bases at V and 3 bases at J, with 11 bases between the two ends. The chain's CDR3 is CASSMTRVDYGYTF. The CDR3 DNA sequence: TGTGCCAGTAGTATGACCAGGGTAGACTATGGCTACACCTTC.

The chain links TRBV27 to TRBJ2-3; D perhaps matches TRBD2 (5 bases). Trimming stripped 5 bases from V and 0 bases from J, with 6 bases between. CDR1 is MNHEY and CDR2 is SMNVEV in the germline V gene (reference sequence). The CDR3 has 13 amino acids. The CDR3 sequence: CASSSGSTDTQYF. In DNA, the CDR3 is TGTGCCAGCAGTAGCGGTAGCACAGATACGCAGTATTTT.

The rearrangement links TRBV5-1 to TRBJ2-7; 7 bases are a match to TRBD1. The length of the CDR3 is 14 residues. V shed 4 bases, J shed 2 bases, and the junction held 6 bases outside the gene matches. Germline V gene sequence: CDR1 SGHRS, CDR2 YFSETQ. This CDR3 reads CASSTGTEPYEQYF. CDR3 sequence (DNA): TGCGCCAGCAGCACCGGGACAGAACCCTACGAGCAGTACTTC.

The DNA of the CDR3 is TGTGCCAGCAGCTTAGGTACTAAAGACTCTGGAAACACCATATATTTT. This gives the protein CASSLGTKDSGNTIYF. V gene TRBV7-6 combines with J gene TRBJ1-3; no definite D call. The germline CDR1 and CDR2 sequences are SGHVS and FNYEAQ. CDR3 length equals 16 residues. The ends were cut back, 1 base at V and 0 bases at J, with 10 bases in the middle.

This clone was found a few times. This chain links TRBV18 with TRBJ2-1; TRBD2 aligns across 9 bases. CDR3 length: 15 amino acids. CDR1 and CDR2 from the germline V gene are KGHSH and LQKENI. Trimming cost V 3 bases and J 6 bases; bases outside gene matches: 6. The chain's CDR3 is CASSPIAGEVNEQFF. The CDR3 DNA follows: TGTGCCAGCTCACCTATAGCGGGAGAAGTCAATGAGCAGTTCTTC.

This chain joins TRBV19 and TRBJ2-1; D is perhaps TRBD1 (6 bases). V was shortened by 5 bases and J by 3 bases, with 14 bases between the two germline ends. There are 15 residues in the CDR3. From germline, CDR1 is LNHDA and CDR2 SQIVND (reference sequence). Here the CDR3 reads CASSVDSSGYNEQFF. The CDR3 bases are TGTGCCAGTAGTGTGGACAGCAGTGGCTACAATGAGCAGTTCTTC.

The chain couples TRBV5-1 to TRBJ2-1; 10 bases align to TRBD1. The germline CDR1 and CDR2 sequences are SGHRS and YFSETQ. Losses at the gene ends were 4 bases for V and 7 bases for J; bases not matched to a gene: 8. This CDR3 comprises 15 residues. The CDR3 is CASSEGTGEPNEQFF. For the CDR3, the DNA is TGCGCCAGCAGCGAAGGGACAGGGGAACCAAATGAGCAGTTCTTC.

The V gene is TRBV28, the J gene TRBJ1-2, with D perhaps TRBD1 (5 bases). Germline assignment: CDR1 MDHEN and CDR2 SYDVKM. This CDR3 spans 16 amino acids. V lost 4 bases and J lost 4, with 19 bases in between. The CDR3 DNA is TGTGCCAGCAGTTCGGATGGGGGGTCGCTAAGCTATGGCTACACCTTC. This gives the protein CASSSDGGSLSYGYTF.